This entry lists 25 T cell receptor beta chains sequenced from one sample in a study of blood T cell repertoires in COVID-19. Produced via immunoSEQ multiplex PCR; TCRdb's table is partial and in-frame only. In the table there are around 55,000 clones, about nine tenths of which are singletons. Sequenced: peripheral blood. These receptors were collected from a man aged 55 to 69 with active COVID-19.

The chain has TRBV11-1 and TRBJ2-1, with 9 positions matching TRBD2. The CDR3 is 15 amino acids. V shed 1 base and J 4 bases; nucleotides not matched to a gene: 2. Germline CDR1 is SGHAT and CDR2 is FQDESV (reference sequence). For the CDR3, the DNA is TGTGCCAGCAGCTTAGGGACTAGCGTTTACAATGAGCAGTTCTTC. Translating it yields CASSLGTSVYNEQFF.

This clone showed up just a few times. The chain employs TRBV19 and TRBJ2-7; 8 bases align to TRBD1. The CDR3 extends over 16 amino acids. The germline CDR1 and CDR2 sequences are LNHDA and SQIVND (reference sequence). The V segment lost 3 bases and the J segment 5 bases; nucleotides outside the gene matches: 12. The CDR3 reads CASSMTFTLGQDEQYF. As DNA, the CDR3 is TGTGCCAGTAGTATGACGTTCACGTTGGGACAGGACGAGCAGTACTTC.

The rearrangement joins TRBV6-2 or TRBV6-3 to TRBJ2-7; 9 positions match TRBD1. The CDR3 is 15 amino acids. Germline trimming cut 5 bases from V and 4 bases from J; bases unmatched to any gene: 9. Germline loops: CDR1 MNHEY, CDR2 SVGEGT. The CDR3, as DNA: TGTGCCAGCAGTCCCCGCGGACAGGGGCGTTACGAGCAGTACTTC. Translated: CASSPRGQGRYEQYF.

The chain employs TRBV27 and TRBJ2-3, with 13 bases identical to TRBD2. CDR1 is MNHEY and CDR2 is SMNVEV in the germline V gene (reference sequence). Trimming removed 5 bases from V and 5 bases from J; junction bases left unmatched: 4. The CDR3 consists of 15 residues. CDR3 coding DNA: TGTGCCAGCAGTAGCGGACTAGCGGGAGTAGATACGCAGTATTTT. Its protein is CASSSGLAGVDTQYF.

The V and J genes are TRBV6-6 and TRBJ2-2, with 7 bases fitting TRBD2. This CDR3 has 15 residues. V shed 6 bases, J shed 2 bases, and the junction held 6 bases outside the gene matches. In germline, CDR1 is MNHNY, CDR2 SVGAGI (reference sequence). CDR3 DNA: TGTGCCAGCAGGGGGCTAGCGGCTAACACCGGGGAGCTGTTTTTT. Translating it yields CASRGLAANTGELFF.

The chain carries TRBV19 and TRBJ1-1; D remains unclear. CDR3 size: 15 residues. Germline V CDR1 and CDR2: LNHDA, SQIVND (reference sequence). V lost 3 bases to trimming and J lost 4 bases, with 15 bases between them. The DNA for the CDR3 is TGTGCCAGTAGTATCCAACACGGGCGGGGCACTGAAGCTTTCTTT. Residues: CASSIQHGRGTEAFF.

This clone was seen just once. The rearrangement uses TRBV7-8 and TRBJ2-7; TRBD1 matches 12 bases. The V segment lost 3 bases and the J segment 4 bases; nucleotides outside the gene matches: 4. The CDR3 is 15 residues long. Germline lookup yields CDR1 SGHVS and CDR2 FQNEAQ. CDR3 sequence reads: CASSLGTGGEYEQYF. The CDR3 DNA reads as TGTGCCAGCAGCTTGGGGACAGGGGGCGAATACGAGCAGTACTTC.

V gene TRBV30 combines with J gene TRBJ1-3; D is uncertain. There are 15 residues in the CDR3. CDR1 GTSNPN and CDR2 SVGIG come from the germline V gene (reference sequence). Trimming removed 0 bases from V and 3 bases from J, with 12 bases in between. The CDR3 nucleotides are TGTGCCTGGAGTGTCGGGTCGTCCTTTGGAAACACCATATATTTT. Translating gives CAWSVGSSFGNTIYF.

This clone was counted once. The chain combines TRBV7-3 with TRBJ2-5; D unclear. CDR1 and CDR2 from the germline V gene are SGHTA and FQGTGA. The V and J ends lost 3 bases and 1 base respectively, with 6 bases between them. The CDR3 has 13 amino acids. The CDR3 protein is CASSFNTQETQYF. The CDR3 DNA reads TGTGCCAGCAGCTTCAACACCCAAGAGACCCAGTACTTC.

J is TRBJ2-5 and V is TRBV2; 7 nucleotides align to TRBD2. The CDR3 contains 16 residues. Germline V gives CDR1 SNHLY, CDR2 FYNNEI. V lost 7 bases, J lost 5 bases, and 16 bases stayed unmatched. CDR3 sequence (DNA): TGTGCCAGCAAGGGCCTGGCGGGAGCGATTTCGGAGACCCAGTACTTC. This gives the protein CASKGLAGAISETQYF. The variable domain in full, completed from reference TRBV2 and TRBJ2-5, reads EPEVTQTPSHQVTQMGQEVILRCVPISNHLYFYWYRQILGQKVEFLVSFYNNEISEKSEIFDDQFSVERPDGSNFTLKIRSTKLEDSAMYFCASKGLAGAISETQYFGPGTRLLVL.

V and J are TRBV3-1 (or the pseudogene TRBV3-2) and TRBJ2-7; 9 bases fit TRBD2. V lost 2 bases, J lost 5 bases, and 7 bases stayed unmatched. This CDR3 is built from 15 residues. Germline CDR1 and CDR2: LGHDT and YNNKEL (reference sequence). The CDR3 protein is CASSQLAGRGHEQYF. Here the CDR3 DNA reads TGTGCCAGCAGCCAACTAGCGGGAAGGGGCCACGAGCAGTACTTC.

This chain links TRBV27 with TRBJ1-2, with 9 positions matching TRBD1. V lost 6 bases to trimming and J lost 3 bases; unmatched junction nucleotides: 11. The CDR3 covers 16 residues. Germline values: CDR1 MNHEY, CDR2 SMNVEV (reference sequence). For the CDR3, the DNA is TGTGCCAGCAGCCCCGGTGTTTGGACAGGGGACTATGGCTACACCTTC. Its protein product is CASSPGVWTGDYGYTF.

Here the CDR3 DNA reads TGTGCCAGCAGCTTATTGGACACCGGCTCCTACGAGCAGTACTTC. Its translation: CASSLLDTGSYEQYF. V is TRBV5-5 and J is TRBJ2-7, with D perhaps TRBD1 (5 bases). The germline V and J ends were trimmed by 2 bases and 0 bases, with 12 bases remaining between them. The CDR3 spans 15 residues. CDR1 is SGHKS, CDR2 YYEKEE, per germline (reference sequence).

V gene TRBV19 combines with J gene TRBJ2-5; 7 nucleotides agree with TRBD1. This CDR3 contains 14 residues. CDR1 is LNHDA and CDR2 is SQIVND in the germline V gene (reference sequence). With V trimmed by 3 bases and J by 3 bases, 4 bases remained unmatched. CDR3 nucleotides: TGTGCCAGTAGTATGCTTGACAGGGAAGAGACCCAGTACTTC. It is translated as CASSMLDREETQYF.

The genes are TRBV19 and TRBJ1-5; a weak D match, TRBD1 (5 bases). CDR1 LNHDA and CDR2 SQIVND come from the germline V gene (reference sequence). The CDR3 extends over 15 amino acids. V lost 4 bases to trimming and J lost 3 bases, with 13 bases between them. CDR3 region: CASSTPAGLNQPQHF. DNA for the CDR3: TGTGCCAGTAGTACCCCGGCAGGGCTCAATCAGCCCCAGCATTTT.

This CDR3 reads CASSLGDTGELFF. In DNA, the CDR3 is TGTGCCAGCAGCTTGGGCGACACCGGGGAGCTGTTTTTT. J is TRBJ2-2 and V is TRBV7-9; D remains ambiguous. This CDR3 has 13 residues. CDR1 and CDR2 (germline): SEHNR, FQNEAQ (reference sequence). V lost 3 bases to trimming and J lost 3 bases, with 5 bases between them.

This rearrangement joins TRBV19 to TRBJ1-5; the D gene is possibly TRBD1 (6 bases). CDR3 size: 13 residues. Germline loops: CDR1 LNHDA, CDR2 SQIVND (reference sequence). V dropped 4 bases and J dropped 4 bases, with 8 bases sitting between them. This CDR3 reads CASSKDSNQPQHF. The CDR3 bases are TGTGCCAGTAGTAAGGACAGTAATCAGCCCCAGCATTTT.

V is TRBV25-1 and J is TRBJ2-1, with 15 bases that match TRBD2. The CDR3 is 14 amino acids. V shed 10 bases, J shed 8 bases, and the junction held 6 bases outside the gene matches. CDR1 is MGHDK and CDR2 is SYGVNS in the germline V gene. CDR3 in amino acids: CATRTSGRDDEQFF. The CDR3 region has the DNA TGTGCCACCAGGACTAGCGGGAGGGATGATGAGCAGTTCTTC.

This rearrangement joins TRBV9 to TRBJ2-3, with TRBD1 matching over 8 bases. The CDR3 has 14 amino acids. The V segment lost 6 bases and the J segment 9 bases; nucleotides outside the gene matches: 12. From germline, CDR1 is SGDLS and CDR2 YYNGEE. The CDR3 nucleotides read TGTGCCAGCACCCCACAGGGGGATAGTATCACGCAGTATTTT. Translating gives CASTPQGDSITQYF.

The rearrangement uses TRBV19 and TRBJ2-7, with 15 nucleotides matching TRBD2. CDR1 and CDR2 (germline): LNHDA, SQIVND (reference sequence). There are 15 residues in the CDR3. The V and J ends lost 6 bases and 4 bases, in that order; junction bases with no gene match: 4. DNA of the CDR3: TGTGCCAGTAGGGGACTAGCGGGAGGCATTTACGAGCAGTACTTC. Translated: CASRGLAGGIYEQYF.

The chain has TRBV5-1 and TRBJ2-7, with D hard to call. In germline, CDR1 is SGHRS, CDR2 YFSETQ. CDR3 length: 13 amino acids. The V gene lost 3 bases and the J gene lost 0 bases, with 7 bases spanning the gap. The CDR3 sequence: CASSYSFSYEQYF. CDR3 nucleotide sequence: TGCGCCAGCAGCTATTCCTTCTCCTACGAGCAGTACTTC. The full variable domain, rest sourced from reference TRBV5-1 and TRBJ2-7, is KAGVTQTPRYLIKTRGQQVTLSCSPISGHRSVSWYQQTPGQGLQFLFEYFSETQRNKGNFPGRFSGRQFSNSRSEMNVSTLELGDSALYLCASSYSFSYEQYFGPGTRLTVT.

This clone showed up just once. J is TRBJ2-3 and V is TRBV7-6; 10 bases agree with TRBD2. Trimming at V came to 6 bases and at J to 4 bases, leaving 7 bases not matched to a gene. The germline CDR1 and CDR2 sequences are SGHVS and FNYEAQ. The length of the CDR3 is 15 residues. The CDR3 region is CASSSASGSADTQYF. CDR3 in DNA: TGTGCCAGCAGTTCAGCTAGCGGGAGTGCAGATACGCAGTATTTT.

In this sample, this clone turned up a few times. The chain has TRBV27 and TRBJ1-2, with 7 bases lining up with TRBD1. The germline CDR1 and CDR2 sequences are MNHEY and SMNVEV (reference sequence). Trimming removed 3 bases from V and 2 bases from J; junction bases left unmatched: 0. The CDR3 has 13 amino acids. The CDR3 is CASSLTGNYGYTF. Here the CDR3 DNA reads TGTGCCAGCAGTTTGACAGGGAACTATGGCTACACCTTC.

This clone has just one count. The chain combines TRBV25-1 with TRBJ2-6, with D possibly TRBD1 on 5 matching bases. Between the trimmed V and J ends, which lost 1 base and 2 bases, there was a span of 6 bases. CDR1 is MGHDK and CDR2 is SYGVNS in the germline V gene. CDR3 length: 15 residues. CDR3 in DNA: TGTGCCAGCAGTGAATCAGGGACTGGGGCCAACGTCCTGACTTTC. It yields the protein CASSESGTGANVLTF.

The chain recombines TRBV6-5 with TRBJ1-4; the match to TRBD1 covers 8 bases. J gave up 11 bases and V 9 bases, and 14 bases lay outside the gene matches. There are 14 residues in the CDR3. CDR1 MNHEY and CDR2 SVGAGI come from the germline V gene. CDR3 sequence: CASASRGRMDKLFF. DNA for the CDR3: TGTGCCAGTGCCTCCAGGGGGCGCATGGATAAACTGTTTTTT.